The sequence of this T cell receptor (beta chain) was determined in a study of a mutant IDH1 vaccine in newly diagnosed glioma. Note on this clone: Antigen specificity is unknown.

Germline CDR1 is SGDLS and CDR2 is YYNGEE. V lost 7 bases to trimming and J lost 9 bases, with 2 bases between them. CDR3 length: 9 residues. Indicated time point: week 5, during vaccination. The vaccine gave 300 ug of a 20-mer mutant IDH1 peptide subcutaneously per dose. Clones were read by immunoSEQ multiplex PCR, and TCRdb kept only the in-frame ones, dropping some. The sample holds nearly 30,000 clones, 87% seen once. Specimen: peripheral blood mononuclear cells (PBMCs), collected from a glioma patient whose treatment included an IDH1 peptide vaccine. The chain has TRBV9 and TRBJ1-6; no definite D call. The sequence came from a woman aged 40 to 49 with glioma. Some clones in this sample may be carry-over from other donors' samples. CDR3 protein: CASGSPLHF. The CDR3 DNA reads as TGTGCCAGCGGTTCACCCCTCCACTTT. The full variable domain, completed using reference TRBV9 and TRBJ1-6, is DSGVTQTPKHLITATGQRVTLRCSPRSGDLSVYWYQQSLDQGLQFLIQYYNGEERAKGNILERFSAQQFPDLHSELNLSSLELGDSALYFCASGSPLHFGNGTRLTVT.